Following are 29 T cell receptor beta chains from one sample sequenced in a study of shared clonotypes between healthy human individuals (dated by TCRdb to between 2020 and 2021). Library preparation was by the immunoSEQ multiplex PCR assay. TCRdb holds this immuneACCESS table with in-frame rearrangements only. Some clones are missing; in checked studies, unresolved V genes explain under half, and the rest has no known cause. This sample gives roughly 510,000 clones in total; 75% to 80% of them show up just once. Jointly, the top ten make up around 12% of the sample. Source material: PBMCs. Receptor source: a woman in her 40s in good health. Some clones in this sample may be carry-over from other donors' samples.

This sequence joins TRBV12-5 and TRBJ2-5; 7 bases match TRBD1. Trimming removed 7 bases from V and 2 bases from J; junction bases left unmatched: 7. This CDR3 comprises 14 residues. Germline lookup yields CDR1 LGHNT and CDR2 FRNRAP. CDR3 sequence (DNA): TGTGCTAGTGCCTACGGGACAGCACAAGAGACCCAGTACTTC. Translating it yields CASAYGTAQETQYF.

The chain has TRBV5-4 and TRBJ2-5, with 7 bases identical to TRBD2. Trimming at V came to 3 bases and at J to 4 bases, leaving 9 bases not matched to a gene. CDR3 length: 15 residues. Per germline, CDR1 SGHNT and CDR2 YYREEE (reference sequence). CDR3 region: CASSSSREGRETQYF. In DNA, the CDR3 is TGTGCCAGCAGCTCCTCAAGGGAGGGCCGAGAGACCCAGTACTTC.

This rearrangement joins TRBV21-1 to TRBJ2-1; TRBD1, as called in the table, went unchecked against the DNA. TRBV21-1 is assigned pseudogene status. The CDR3 consists of 18 residues. The CDR3 here is CASSPLVCREDSYNEQFF. DNA for the CDR3: TGTGCCAGCAGCCCCTTAGTTTGCAGGGAAGACTCCTACAATGAGCAGTTCTTC.

The rearrangement joins TRBV5-1 to TRBJ2-7, with a tentative D call TRBD2 (5 bases). Trimming cost V 3 bases and J 3 bases, with 10 bases left between them. The germline gives CDR1 SGHRS, CDR2 YFSETQ. The CDR3 sequence is 13 residues long. Written as DNA, the CDR3 is TGCGCCAGCAGCTCTACCGGGGACTACGAGCAGTACTTC. Translated, it gives CASSSTGDYEQYF.

A note on this clone: Compared with germline, one end of the junction differs, possibly owing to a read error. The rearrangement uses TRBV6-1 and TRBJ1-2; tentative D call: TRBD1 (6 bases). Germline-derived CDR1 and CDR2 are MNHNS and SASEGT. This CDR3 has 14 amino acids. In DNA, the CDR3 is TGTGCCAGCAGGGAAGGGGGAGCGAGCTATGGCTACACCTTC. This gives the protein CASREGGASYGYTF.

The chain uses TRBV9 and TRBJ2-1, with a tentative D call TRBD2 (5 bases). Trimming removed 2 bases from V and 4 bases from J, with 16 bases in between. The CDR3 extends over 16 amino acids. Germline CDR1 reads SGDLS; CDR2 reads YYNGEE. CDR3 residues: CASSVRASGVYNEQFF. The CDR3 DNA follows: TGTGCCAGCAGCGTGAGAGCGAGCGGAGTTTACAATGAGCAGTTCTTC.

The chain links TRBV29-1 to TRBJ2-3; TRBD2 matches 7 bases. The V and J ends lost 5 bases and 0 bases, in that order; junction bases with no gene match: 8. CDR3 size: 15 residues. Germline CDR1 reads SQVTM; CDR2 reads ANQGSEA. This CDR3 is CSVWTRGTSTDTQYF. DNA of the CDR3: TGCAGCGTTTGGACTAGAGGGACTAGCACAGATACGCAGTATTTT.

This clone was recorded a few times. The rearrangement uses TRBV9 and TRBJ2-5; 7 bases fit TRBD1. With V trimmed by 3 bases and J by 5 bases, 10 bases remained unmatched. CDR3 length: 15 residues. CDR1 and CDR2 (germline): SGDLS, YYNGEE. CDR3 nucleotides: TGTGCCAGCAGCGAGCGATGGGACAGTAGGGAGACCCAGTACTTC. Residues: CASSERWDSRETQYF.

This chain joins TRBV6-5 and TRBJ2-1; D is uncertain. The CDR3 contains 14 residues. Germline V gene lookup returns CDR1 MNHEY and CDR2 SVGAGI. V shed 0 bases and J shed 5 bases, with 8 bases lying between them. The CDR3 reads CASSYSLVNNEQFF. The CDR3 nucleotides are TGTGCCAGCAGTTACTCGTTGGTAAACAATGAGCAGTTCTTC.

V usage is TRBV27 and J usage is TRBJ2-7; D may match TRBD1 or TRBD2 (7 bases each). The CDR3 spans 19 residues. V was trimmed by 4 bases and J by 0 bases, leaving 25 bases between them. Looked up from germline, CDR1 is MNHEY and CDR2 is SMNVEV (reference sequence). The CDR3 is CASSSHYGGGQKSSYEQYF. CDR3 coding DNA: TGTGCCAGCAGTTCACATTATGGCGGGGGACAGAAGAGCTCCTACGAGCAGTACTTC.

The gene calls are TRBV7-9 and TRBJ2-5; 13 bases map to TRBD2. Germline CDR1 is SEHNR and CDR2 is FQNEAQ (reference sequence). There are 17 residues in the CDR3. Germline trimming cut 7 bases from V and 5 bases from J; bases unmatched to any gene: 13. In nucleotides, the CDR3 is TGTGCCAGCAAGGGGATTCCGGGACTAGCGGGATGGGAGACCCAGTACTTC. Protein sequence: CASKGIPGLAGWETQYF.

This clone occurred a few times. V is TRBV19 and J is TRBJ1-1, with D unresolved. Germline loops: CDR1 LNHDA, CDR2 SQIVND (reference sequence). The CDR3 is 13 amino acids. Trimming shortened V by 5 bases and J by 1 base, and 8 bases separated the two germline ends. CDR3 loop: CASSLSRNTEAFF. CDR3 coding DNA: TGTGCCAGTAGTCTCAGCCGGAACACTGAAGCTTTCTTT.

CDR3 DNA: TGTGCCAGTAGTATAGGACAGCTCCCCACTGAAGCTTTCTTT. It is translated as CASSIGQLPTEAFF. The V and J genes are TRBV19 and TRBJ1-1; TRBD1 might be the D (5 bases). V was trimmed by 1 base and J by 4 bases, leaving 10 bases between them. The CDR3 is 14 amino acids. Germline V CDR1 and CDR2: LNHDA, SQIVND (reference sequence).

A few counts support this clone. This chain connects TRBV12-2 to TRBJ2-6. TRBV12-2 is a pseudogene locus. This CDR3 comprises 19 residues. This CDR3 reads CASRTHGQVRYSGANVLTF. The CDR3 DNA sequence: TGTGCAAGTCGCACCCACGGGCAGGTACGATACTCTGGGGCCAACGTCCTGACTTTC.

Comments on this clone: Other DNA sequences of this sample code for an identical CDR3. The J gene is TRBJ2-3, the V gene TRBV27; the D call may be TRBD1 or TRBD2 (5 bases each). The length of the CDR3 is 14 residues. The germline CDR1 and CDR2 sequences are MNHEY and SMNVEV (reference sequence). V lost 2 bases and J 4 bases, leaving 10 bases between the germline ends. This CDR3 is CASSLGGSSDTQYF. The CDR3 DNA follows: TGTGCCAGCAGTTTAGGGGGTAGTTCAGATACGCAGTATTTT.

Points on this clone: Other nucleotide sequences from this sample produce the same CDR3. The V gene is TRBV7-3, the J gene TRBJ2-5; 8 bases map to TRBD2. J lost 5 bases, V lost 1 base, and 3 bases had no gene match. This CDR3 comprises 14 residues. Germline CDR1 reads SGHTA; CDR2 reads FQGTGA. Here the CDR3 reads CASSLSGRRETQYF. CDR3 DNA sequence: TGTGCCAGCAGCTTAAGCGGGAGGCGTGAGACCCAGTACTTC.

This clone was seen more than once but under ten times. This chain connects TRBV29-1 to TRBJ1-3, with 8 bases that match TRBD1. J lost 2 bases, V lost 7 bases, and 1 base had no gene match. CDR3 length: 12 residues. CDR1 is SQVTM and CDR2 is ANQGSEA in the germline V gene. Here the CDR3 DNA reads TGCAGCGGGGGACAGGCTGGAAACACCATATATTTT. Translation gives CSGGQAGNTIYF.

The chain links TRBV19 to TRBJ2-3; perhaps TRBD1 as D (6 bases). V lost 3 bases and J lost 5, with 9 bases in between. The germline gives CDR1 LNHDA, CDR2 SQIVND (reference sequence). The CDR3 is 13 amino acids. CDR3 residues: CASSMGQQDTQYF. CDR3 nucleotide sequence: TGTGCCAGTAGTATGGGACAACAAGATACGCAGTATTTT.

The chain has TRBV6-1 and TRBJ2-7; D tentatively fits TRBD1 or TRBD2 (6 bases each). CDR1 and CDR2 from the germline V gene are MNHNS and SASEGT. CDR3 length equals 14 residues. The V gene lost 1 base and the J gene lost 4 bases, with 11 bases spanning the gap. The chain's CDR3 is CASSEGRGLYEQYF. CDR3 coding DNA: TGTGCCAGCAGTGAAGGCAGGGGACTTTACGAGCAGTACTTC.

This chain uses TRBV28 with TRBJ1-5; D remains ambiguous. Germline lookup yields CDR1 MDHEN and CDR2 SYDVKM. CDR3 size: 17 residues. V was pared by 4 bases and J by 2 bases, with 18 bases between. CDR3 sequence (DNA): TGTGCCAGCAGTTACAACAGTGGACCACGGGGCAATCAGCCCCAGCATTTT. Translated, it gives CASSYNSGPRGNQPQHF.

CDR3 nucleotides: TGTGCCAGCAGAGATACAGGGGGTTCCAGCTACACCTTC. Protein sequence: CASRDTGGSSYTF. The chain links TRBV6-4 to TRBJ1-2; 8 nucleotides match TRBD1. CDR3 length: 13 residues. Germline V gene data show CDR1 as MRHNA and CDR2 as SNTAGT. With 6 bases clipped from V and 9 bases from J, the junction kept 9 bases outside the gene matches.

The V and J genes are TRBV4-2 and TRBJ2-5; 10 nucleotides match TRBD2. The DNA end lines up better with TRBJ2-7; the J call may be wrong. The CDR3 covers 16 residues. CDR1 LGHNA and CDR2 YNFKEQ come from the germline V gene. Here the CDR3 DNA reads TGTGCCAGCAGCCAAGAAGGGACTAGCGAAACCTACGAGCAGTACTTC. Its protein is CASSQEGTSETYEQYF.

The V and J genes are TRBV28 and TRBJ2-2; 8 nucleotides agree with TRBD1. There are 15 residues in the CDR3. Germline CDR1 is MDHEN and CDR2 is SYDVKM. With V trimmed by 5 bases and J by 3 bases, 5 bases remained unmatched. The CDR3 here is CASSTGTGYTGELFF. The CDR3 DNA sequence: TGTGCCAGCAGTACCGGGACAGGTTACACCGGGGAGCTGTTTTTT.

This sequence joins TRBV7-9 and TRBJ2-1; D is undetermined. Germline assignment: CDR1 SEHNR and CDR2 FQNEAQ (reference sequence). V shed 3 bases and J shed 4 bases, with 10 bases lying between them. The CDR3 length is 14 residues. This chain's CDR3 is CASSLGPPYNEQFF. The CDR3 nucleotides are TGTGCCAGCAGCTTGGGTCCCCCTTACAATGAGCAGTTCTTC.

The J gene is TRBJ1-1, the V gene TRBV18, with 12 bases identical to TRBD1. Per germline, CDR1 KGHSH and CDR2 LQKENI. J lost 5 bases, V lost 5 bases, and 3 bases had no gene match. The CDR3 contains 14 residues. CDR3 loop: CASSSGQGATEAFF. In nucleotides, the CDR3 is TGTGCCAGCTCATCGGGACAGGGGGCGACTGAAGCTTTCTTT.

The chain links TRBV7-9 to TRBJ2-5; D ambiguous. The CDR3 is made up of 16 amino acids. With 0 bases removed from V and 0 bases from J, the gap between germline ends came to 11 bases. Per the germline V gene, CDR1 is SEHNR and CDR2 is FQNEAQ (reference sequence). CDR3 nucleotide sequence: TGTGCCAGCAGCTTAGCCATCAGCCTGTACCAAGAGACCCAGTACTTC. Its translation: CASSLAISLYQETQYF.

This sequence joins TRBV28 and TRBJ1-2, with a weak D call TRBD1 (5 bases). V was shortened by 7 bases and J by 5 bases, with 23 bases between the two germline ends. CDR3 length: 16 residues. Germline lookup yields CDR1 MDHEN and CDR2 SYDVKM. CDR3 protein: CASNPLGQEVGYGYTF. CDR3 sequence (DNA): TGTGCCAGCAACCCGCTGGGGCAGGAGGTCGGGTATGGCTACACCTTC.

This clone was observed once. This chain joins TRBV5-1 and TRBJ2-1; possible D gene TRBD2, 6 bases. The germline CDR1 and CDR2 sequences are SGHRS and YFSETQ. The CDR3 is 15 amino acids. The ends were cut back, 0 bases at V and 8 bases at J, with 15 bases in the middle. Here the CDR3 reads CASSLAPGRFDEQFF. CDR3 in DNA: TGCGCCAGCAGCTTGGCCCCGGGGAGGTTCGATGAGCAGTTCTTC.

In DNA form, the CDR3 reads TGTGCCAGCTCGCGCGTTACTAGTCTTGGCTACGAGCAGTACTTC. Residues: CASSRVTSLGYEQYF. The chain employs TRBV18 and TRBJ2-7, with D perhaps matching TRBD2 (5 bases). This CDR3 has 15 amino acids. Trimming stripped 6 bases from V and 3 bases from J, with 18 bases between. Looked up from germline, CDR1 is KGHSH and CDR2 is LQKENI.